Reported below is one TCR beta chain. Its antigen is not identified. The data originate from a study of a mutant IDH1 vaccine in newly diagnosed glioma. Looking at the study overall: There were 62.5% males and around 38% females among treated patients, whose mean age was 40.4 years. Earlier care involved radiotherapy, temozolomide, or both, and the majority received both. Whole-study findings and limits: Pseudoprogression seemed unrelated to changes in top peripheral T cell clonotypes. Induction of immune responses by the vaccine occurred in 93.3% of patients.

Clones were read by immunoSEQ multiplex PCR, and TCRdb kept only the in-frame ones, dropping some. The sample carries roughly 70,000 clones, 80% to 90% recorded once. Time point indicated: baseline, week 1 (first vaccination visit). Indicated treatment: pre-vaccination baseline after standard-of-care therapy. V lost 7 bases and J lost 2, with 11 bases in between. Germline V gives CDR1 SQVTM, CDR2 ANQGSEA. The CDR3 runs 12 residues. The chain recombines TRBV29-1 with TRBJ1-2; D remains ambiguous. The sequence was obtained from a man aged 30 to 45 with glioma. Sequenced material: PBMCs, taken from a glioma patient treated with radiotherapy, temozolomide or both. The CDR3 spells CSAKQGNYGYTF. CDR3 DNA: TGCAGCGCCAAGCAAGGAAACTATGGCTACACCTTC.